The rows below give T cell receptor beta chains drawn from one sample of a study of control samples from healthy donors and cancer patients. Sequencing was performed with immunoSEQ multiplex PCR; in TCRdb, only in-frame clones are kept and a portion is missing. The table lists tens of thousands of clones, roughly 89% of them singletons, with around a tenth in the top ten. Material for sequencing was PBMCs. These receptors all stem from a woman between 45 and 65 years old with colorectal cancer. Both conserved end residues are part of each CDR3. D genes are given only for firm matches. Not all rows give a size; the values are once, few, many and, for expanded clones, a class.

TRBD2,NA,TRBJ2-3,TRBV14,TGTGCCAGCAGCCAACAGCGGGGGGGCCTGGATACGCAGTATTTT,CASSQQRGGLDTQYF
NA,NA,TRBJ2-6,TRBV4-3,TGCGCCAGCAGCCAAGAGGCAGGCTCGGGGGCCAACGTCCTGACTTTC,CASSQEAGSGANVLTF
NA,NA,TRBJ2-2,TRBV19,TGTGCCAGTAGTATTGCCGGGACCTACACCACCGGGGAGCTGTTTTTT,CASSIAGTYTTGELFF
TRBD1,NA,TRBJ1-2,TRBV5-1,TGCGCCAGCAGCCCGGGACAGTCGGTGGACTATGGCTACACCTTC,CASSPGQSVDYGYTF
NA,NA,TRBJ1-2,TRBV19,TGTGCCAGTAATGGGTTAGGGTTCCCTGGCTATGGCTACACCTTC,CASNGLGFPGYGYTF
NA,NA,TRBJ2-1,TRBV6-1,TGTGCCAGCAGTGAAATTCTCCGGGGGTGGGGGCATGAGCAGTTCTTC,CASSEILRGWGHEQFF
NA,once,TRBJ1-1,TRBV6-4,TGTGCCAGCAGTGACGCCGTCGGGACTGAAGCTTTCTTT,CASSDAVGTEAFF
NA,NA,TRBJ2-2,TRBV2,TGTGCCAGCACCGAAAGGGGGGGGACCGGGGAGCTGTTTTTT,CASTERGGTGELFF
TRBD2,NA,TRBJ2-3,TRBV4-3,TGCGCCAGCAGCCAATTAGCGGGGGCGGGAGATACGCAGTATTTT,CASSQLAGAGDTQYF
NA,NA,TRBJ1-5,TRBV3-1/TRBV3-2,TGTGCCAGCAGCCGAAGCGGACTTAGGGGCAATCAGCCCCAGCATTTT,CASSRSGLRGNQPQHF
TRBD1,NA,TRBJ1-1,TRBV18,TGTGCCAGCTCGCTCCTGGGACAGGGCGACACTGAAGCTTTCTTT,CASSLLGQGDTEAFF
TRBD1,NA,TRBJ2-1,TRBV7-2,TGTGCCAGCAGTCGACAGGGCCTGAATGAGCAGTTCTTC,CASSRQGLNEQFF
TRBD1,NA,TRBJ2-3,TRBV5-1,TGCGCCAGCAGCGCGGGACAGGGTGGCACAGATACGCAGTATTTT,CASSAGQGGTDTQYF
NA,NA,TRBJ1-1,TRBV6-2/TRBV6-3,TGTGCCAGCAGTTACAGGAACCAGAACACTGAAGCTTTCTTT,CASSYRNQNTEAFF
TRBD1,NA,TRBJ1-4,TRBV14,TGTGCCAGCAGCCAAGTATCCTCGGACAGGGGGCAATTGGATGAAAAACTGTTTTTT,CASSQVSSDRGQLDEKLFF
NA,NA,TRBJ1-2,TRBV28,TGTGCCAGCAGTTACTTCGGTGGCTACACCTTC,CASSYFGGYTF